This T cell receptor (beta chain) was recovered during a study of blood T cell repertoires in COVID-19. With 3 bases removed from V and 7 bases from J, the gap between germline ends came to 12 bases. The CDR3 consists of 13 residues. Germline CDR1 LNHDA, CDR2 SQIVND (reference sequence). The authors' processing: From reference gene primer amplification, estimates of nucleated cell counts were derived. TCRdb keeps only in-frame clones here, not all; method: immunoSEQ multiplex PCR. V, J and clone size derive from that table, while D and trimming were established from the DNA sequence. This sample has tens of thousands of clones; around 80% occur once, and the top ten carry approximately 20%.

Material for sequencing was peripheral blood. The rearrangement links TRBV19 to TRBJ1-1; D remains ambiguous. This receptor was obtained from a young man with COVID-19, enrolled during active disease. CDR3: CASSMGGSIEAFF. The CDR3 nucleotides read TGTGCCAGTAGTATGGGAGGCAGCATTGAAGCTTTCTTT.